These 22 T cell receptor beta chains originate from one sample sequenced in a study of shared clonotypes between healthy human individuals. Generated by immunoSEQ multiplex PCR, the TCRdb table keeps only in-frame clones and is missing some. The sample holds 2 million to 3 million clones; more than 85% are singletons and the top ten take 0.36%. The sequenced sample was naive CD4+ T cells from PBMCs. Documented subset: CD45RA+ positively selected. These receptors all come from a man between 18 and 29 years old in good health. Some clones in this sample may be carry-over from other donors' samples.

The rearrangement uses TRBV28 and TRBJ1-4; 10 positions agree with TRBD1. The CDR3 has 14 amino acids. The germline V gene has CDR1 MDHEN and CDR2 SYDVKM. V shed 6 bases, J shed 7 bases, and the junction held 5 bases outside the gene matches. CDR3 residues: CASSQTGGLEKLFF. The CDR3 DNA reads TGTGCCAGCAGCCAGACAGGGGGCCTTGAAAAACTGTTTTTT.

This sequence joins TRBV5-1 and TRBJ1-2; D unresolved. Germline CDR1 is SGHRS and CDR2 is YFSETQ. The CDR3 is made up of 14 amino acids. V lost 4 bases, J lost 4 bases, and 14 bases lay in between. The CDR3 DNA follows: TGCGCCAGCAGCACATCCTCCGGGTCCTATGGCTACACCTTC. Protein product: CASSTSSGSYGYTF.

The genes are TRBV19 and TRBJ2-3, with D perhaps matching TRBD1 or TRBD2 (5 bases each). Germline CDR1 and CDR2: LNHDA and SQIVND (reference sequence). The germline V and J ends were trimmed by 9 bases and 2 bases, with 21 bases remaining between them. The length of the CDR3 is 16 residues. The CDR3 DNA is TGTGCCAGCACCCCTTGGGGGAGCGCAGCCACAGATACGCAGTATTTT. Translated, it gives CASTPWGSAATDTQYF.

The chain recombines TRBV9 with TRBJ1-2, with 10 bases identical to TRBD1. V trimming: 6 bases; J trimming: 5 bases; junction bases outside the gene matches: 16. From germline, CDR1 is SGDLS and CDR2 YYNGEE. There are 17 residues in the CDR3. CDR3 sequence reads: CASNPIFPTGGKYGYTF. The DNA for the CDR3 is TGTGCCAGCAACCCAATTTTCCCGACAGGGGGCAAATATGGCTACACCTTC.

The chain combines TRBV19 with TRBJ1-3; D gene ambiguous. The germline CDR1 and CDR2 sequences are LNHDA and SQIVND (reference sequence). Trimming stripped 6 bases from V and 2 bases from J, with 14 bases between. The CDR3 consists of 15 residues. The CDR3: CASSSGSLAGNTIYF. The CDR3 DNA reads TGTGCCAGTAGCTCCGGGAGCCTGGCTGGAAACACCATATATTTT.

V and J are TRBV4-3 and TRBJ1-6; possible D gene TRBD1, 5 bases. CDR3 size: 17 residues. V shed 2 bases and J shed 10 bases, with 21 bases lying between them. Germline V gene data show CDR1 as LGHNA and CDR2 as YSLEER. CDR3 sequence (DNA): TGCGCCAGCAGCCAACTTTTCAGGGAGTCTAGGGGATCACCCCTCCACTTT. It encodes CASSQLFRESRGSPLHF.

V is TRBV5-1 and J is TRBJ1-2, with TRBD1 matching 7 bases. V dropped 6 bases and J dropped 0; count of bases not matched to a gene: 8. From germline, CDR1 is SGHRS and CDR2 YFSETQ. CDR3 length: 15 amino acids. CDR3 amino acids: CASTLRTGTNYGYTF. The CDR3 DNA reads TGCGCCAGCACCCTCAGGACAGGAACTAACTATGGCTACACCTTC.

The chain has TRBV10-2 and TRBJ2-6, with TRBD2 as a possible D gene (5 bases). Deletions cut 10 bases from V and 0 bases from J, with 19 bases between. The CDR3 contains 17 residues. Germline lookup yields CDR1 WSHSY and CDR2 SAAADI. The chain's CDR3 is CATKHGLYDSGANVLTF. CDR3 bases: TGCGCCACCAAGCACGGACTTTACGACTCTGGGGCCAACGTCCTGACTTTC.

The chain combines TRBV6-6 with TRBJ1-1; 9 bases are a match to TRBD1. V trimming: 7 bases; J trimming: 8 bases; junction bases outside the gene matches: 5. This CDR3 has 12 residues. The germline gives CDR1 MNHNY, CDR2 SVGAGI (reference sequence). The CDR3 loop is CASIVQGAEAFF. In nucleotides, the CDR3 is TGTGCCAGCATTGTACAGGGGGCCGAAGCTTTCTTT.

The chain recombines TRBV5-6 with TRBJ1-2, with D possibly TRBD1 on 6 matching bases. The length of the CDR3 is 14 residues. Germline V CDR1 and CDR2: SGHDT, YYEEEE. V dropped 3 bases and J dropped 4 bases, with 13 bases sitting between them. CDR3 nucleotide sequence: TGTGCCAGCAGCTCAGGACAGCGATTCTATGGCTACACCTTC. This codes for CASSSGQRFYGYTF.

The rearrangement joins TRBV9 to TRBJ2-3; 7 bases match TRBD2. Germline CDR1 SGDLS, CDR2 YYNGEE. This CDR3 region has 16 residues. The trim removed 0 bases at V and 2 bases at J, leaving 6 bases unmatched. The CDR3 spells CASSVGLRETTDTQYF. DNA for the CDR3: TGTGCCAGCAGCGTAGGATTGCGGGAGACCACAGATACGCAGTATTTT. The whole variable domain, remainder taken from reference TRBV9 and TRBJ2-3, is DSGVTQTPKHLITATGQRVTLRCSPRSGDLSVYWYQQSLDQGLQFLIQYYNGEERAKGNILERFSAQQFPDLHSELNLSSLELGDSALYFCASSVGLRETTDTQYFGPGTRLTVL.

CDR3 nucleotides: TGCGCCAGCAGCTTAACTAGCGACACAGATACGCAGTATTTT. It translates to CASSLTSDTDTQYF. V gene TRBV5-1 combines with J gene TRBJ2-3; 7 bases are shared with TRBD2. J lost 2 bases, V lost 2 bases, and 2 bases had no gene match. The CDR3 is 14 amino acids. Germline values: CDR1 SGHRS, CDR2 YFSETQ. The full variable domain, with the rest looked up from reference TRBV5-1 and TRBJ2-3, is KAGVTQTPRYLIKTRGQQVTLSCSPISGHRSVSWYQQTPGQGLQFLFEYFSETQRNKGNFPGRFSGRQFSNSRSEMNVSTLELGDSALYLCASSLTSDTDTQYFGPGTRLTVL.

The V gene is TRBV7-2, the J gene TRBJ2-1; possible D gene TRBD1, 5 bases. The germline V gene encodes CDR1 SGHTA and CDR2 FQGNSA. The CDR3 runs to 14 residues. The V end lost 5 bases, the J end lost 6 bases, and 14 bases lay between the germline ends. The CDR3 bases are TGTGCCAGCAGCCTTGGACATCTGCCCAATGAGCAGTTCTTC. The encoded protein is CASSLGHLPNEQFF.

The rearrangement uses TRBV15 and TRBJ1-2, with D hard to call. V dropped 0 bases and J dropped 4 bases, with 9 bases sitting between them. This CDR3 contains 14 residues. Per the germline V gene, CDR1 is LNHNV and CDR2 is YYDKDF (reference sequence). The CDR3 spells CATSRDYVSYGYTF. The CDR3 DNA follows: TGTGCCACCAGCAGAGATTACGTGTCCTATGGCTACACCTTC.

The V gene is TRBV7-2, the J gene TRBJ2-5, with 8 bases that match TRBD2. CDR1 SGHTA and CDR2 FQGNSA come from the germline V gene. The CDR3 is made up of 18 amino acids. The V segment lost 5 bases and the J segment 1 base; nucleotides outside the gene matches: 15. The CDR3 loop reads CASSAPPYSGNFQETQYF. The CDR3, as DNA: TGTGCCAGCAGCGCCCCTCCTTATAGCGGGAACTTCCAAGAGACCCAGTACTTC.

V usage is TRBV5-6 and J usage is TRBJ2-1; 9 bases map to TRBD1. This CDR3 has 14 residues. V lost 7 bases to trimming and J lost 7 bases; unmatched junction nucleotides: 9. CDR1 is SGHDT, CDR2 YYEEEE, per germline. The CDR3 nucleotides are TGTGCCAGCGCCCCGGGACAGGGCAGGAATGAGCAGTTCTTC. The encoded protein is CASAPGQGRNEQFF.

The V call is TRBV11-3, the J call TRBJ1-2; 7 bases match TRBD1. Trimming cost V 0 bases and J 8 bases; bases outside gene matches: 3. Germline assignment: CDR1 SGHNT and CDR2 YENEEA. The CDR3 length is 13 residues. This chain's CDR3 is CASSLEGGEGYTF. CDR3 DNA: TGTGCCAGCAGCTTAGAAGGGGGCGAGGGCTACACCTTC.

This clone has only one observation. The chain combines TRBV5-6 with TRBJ1-2, with 7 bases aligning to TRBD1. Germline CDR1 and CDR2: SGHDT and YYEEEE. The CDR3 covers 15 residues. The ends lost 3 bases at V and 5 bases at J; junction bases unmatched: 10. CDR3 residues: CASSSTGQTIYGYTF. DNA of the CDR3: TGTGCCAGCAGCTCGACGGGACAGACAATATATGGCTACACCTTC.

This chain uses TRBV28 with TRBJ1-1; 11 bases are shared with TRBD1. Germline loops: CDR1 MDHEN, CDR2 SYDVKM. There are 18 residues in the CDR3. Trimming took 6 bases from V and 0 from J; bases not matched to a gene: 12. In DNA form, the CDR3 reads TGTGCCAGCAGAATCCCCCCGGGACAGGGGGACATGAACACTGAAGCTTTCTTT. Translating it yields CASRIPPGQGDMNTEAFF.

The chain has TRBV11-1 and TRBJ1-4; 7 nucleotides align to TRBD1. Germline-derived CDR1 and CDR2 are SGHAT and FQDESV (reference sequence). Germline trimming cut 5 bases from V and 0 bases from J; bases unmatched to any gene: 15. CDR3 length: 19 amino acids. This CDR3 is CASSPRTGHSRATNEKLFF. The CDR3 DNA follows: TGTGCCAGCAGCCCGAGGACAGGCCATTCAAGGGCAACTAATGAAAAACTGTTTTTT.

This clone has just one count. The chain couples TRBV29-1 to TRBJ2-5; TRBD1 agrees at 10 bases. The DNA end is a closer match to TRBJ2-7, so the J assignment may be wrong. This CDR3 spans 15 amino acids. Germline-derived CDR1 and CDR2 are SQVTM and ANQGSEA. The CDR3 coding sequence is TGCAGCGTGGTCCCTGACAGGGGGCCCCCCTACGAGCAGTACTTC. Translated: CSVVPDRGPPYEQYF.

This clone was seen only once. The chain is built from TRBV5-4 and TRBJ2-7, with D perhaps TRBD2 (6 bases). Germline CDR1 reads SGHNT; CDR2 reads YYREEE (reference sequence). The CDR3 runs to 15 residues. The germline V and J ends were trimmed by 0 bases and 3 bases, with 13 bases remaining between them. The CDR3, as DNA: TGTGCCAGCAGCTTGGCAGGGACTCTAGGCTACGAGCAGTACTTC. Its translation: CASSLAGTLGYEQYF.